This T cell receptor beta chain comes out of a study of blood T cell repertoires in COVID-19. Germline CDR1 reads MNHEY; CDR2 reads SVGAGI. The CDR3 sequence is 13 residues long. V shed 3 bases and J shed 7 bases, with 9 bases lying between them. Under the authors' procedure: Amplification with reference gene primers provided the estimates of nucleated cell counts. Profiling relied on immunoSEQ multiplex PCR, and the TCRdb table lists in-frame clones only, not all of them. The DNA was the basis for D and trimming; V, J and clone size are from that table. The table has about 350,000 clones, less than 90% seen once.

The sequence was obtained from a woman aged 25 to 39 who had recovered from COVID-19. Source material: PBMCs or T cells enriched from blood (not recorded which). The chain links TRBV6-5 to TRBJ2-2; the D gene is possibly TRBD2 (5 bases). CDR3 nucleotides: TGTGCCAGCAGTTATGCGGGTATCGGGGAGCTGTTTTTT. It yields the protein CASSYAGIGELFF.